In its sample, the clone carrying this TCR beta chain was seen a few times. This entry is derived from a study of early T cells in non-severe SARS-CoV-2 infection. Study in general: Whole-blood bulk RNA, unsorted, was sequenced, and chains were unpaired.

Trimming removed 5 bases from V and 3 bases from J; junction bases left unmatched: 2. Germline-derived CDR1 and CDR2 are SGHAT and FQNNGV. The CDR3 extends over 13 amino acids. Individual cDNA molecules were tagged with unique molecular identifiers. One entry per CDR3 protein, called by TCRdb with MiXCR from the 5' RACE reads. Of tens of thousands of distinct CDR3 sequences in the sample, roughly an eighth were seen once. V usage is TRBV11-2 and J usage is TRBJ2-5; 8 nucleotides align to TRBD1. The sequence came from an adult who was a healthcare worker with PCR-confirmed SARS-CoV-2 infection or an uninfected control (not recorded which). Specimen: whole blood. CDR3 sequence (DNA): TGTGCCAGCAGCCAGGACAGGGAAGAGACCCAGTACTTC. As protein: CASSQDREETQYF.